The TCR beta chain under discussion was sequenced for a study of neurological immune-mediated disorders. As to this clonotype: What it binds is unknown.

Findings of the study overall: One related-CDR3 cluster, identified by phylogenetic grouping, held the repertoires of 18 of 34 multiple sclerosis patients and was a possible signature. Subjects shared no identical expanded-clone CDR3 amino acid sequences, suggesting private TCR-beta repertoires in all groups.

A single record per CDR3 protein comes from TCRdb applying MiXCR to the 5' RACE reads. The sample lists around 66,000 distinct CDR3 sequences, 5.2% occurring once. J lost 3 bases, V lost 6 bases, and 8 bases had no gene match. The V gene's germline CDR1 is DFQATT and CDR2 SNEGSKA (reference sequence). The CDR3 runs 13 residues. The sequence was obtained from a woman aged 30 to 39 with multiple sclerosis. This chain links TRBV20-1 with TRBJ2-7, with 7 bases that match TRBD1. Material: PBMCs. The DNA for the CDR3 is TGCAGTGCGCCGCACAGGGGTGGCTACGAGCAGTACTTC. It encodes CSAPHRGGYEQYF.